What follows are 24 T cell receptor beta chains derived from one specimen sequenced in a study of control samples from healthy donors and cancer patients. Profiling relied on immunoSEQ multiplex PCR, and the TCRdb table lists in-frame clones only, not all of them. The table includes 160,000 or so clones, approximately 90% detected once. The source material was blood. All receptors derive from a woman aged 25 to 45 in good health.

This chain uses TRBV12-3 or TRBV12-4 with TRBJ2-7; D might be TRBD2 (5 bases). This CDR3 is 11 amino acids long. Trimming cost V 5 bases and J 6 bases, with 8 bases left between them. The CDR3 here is CASSIGVEQYF. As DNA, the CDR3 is TGTGCCAGCAGTATCGGGGTCGAGCAGTACTTC.

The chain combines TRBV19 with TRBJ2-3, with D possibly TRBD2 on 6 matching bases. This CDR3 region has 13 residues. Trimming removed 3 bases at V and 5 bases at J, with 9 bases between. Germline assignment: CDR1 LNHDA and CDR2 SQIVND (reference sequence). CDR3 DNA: TGTGCCAGTAGTATCGGGCGGGGAGATACGCAGTATTTT. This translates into CASSIGRGDTQYF.

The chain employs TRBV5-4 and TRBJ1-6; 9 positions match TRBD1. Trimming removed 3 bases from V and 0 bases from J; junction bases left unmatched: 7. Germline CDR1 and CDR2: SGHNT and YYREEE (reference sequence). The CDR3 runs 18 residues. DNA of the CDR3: TGTGCCAGCAGCTCGGGACAGGGAATGAGCTCCTATAATTCACCCCTCCACTTT. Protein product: CASSSGQGMSSYNSPLHF.

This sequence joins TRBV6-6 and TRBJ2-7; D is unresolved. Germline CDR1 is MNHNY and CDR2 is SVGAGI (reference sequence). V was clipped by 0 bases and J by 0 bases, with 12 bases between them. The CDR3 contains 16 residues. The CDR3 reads CASSYSTGLSSYEQYF. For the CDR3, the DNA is TGTGCCAGCAGTTACTCGACCGGGTTGAGCTCCTACGAGCAGTACTTC.

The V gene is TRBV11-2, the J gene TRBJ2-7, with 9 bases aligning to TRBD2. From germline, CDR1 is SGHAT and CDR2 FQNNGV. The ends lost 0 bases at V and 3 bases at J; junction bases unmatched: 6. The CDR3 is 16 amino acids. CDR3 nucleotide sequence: TGTGCCAGCAGCTTAGAAGGTAGCGGGAGTTTCTACGAGCAGTACTTC. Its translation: CASSLEGSGSFYEQYF.

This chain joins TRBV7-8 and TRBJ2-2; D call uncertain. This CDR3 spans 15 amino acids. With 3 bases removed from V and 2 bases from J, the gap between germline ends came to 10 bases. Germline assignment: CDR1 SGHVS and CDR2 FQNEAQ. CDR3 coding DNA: TGTGCCAGCAGCTTCCGCGACATTAACACCGGGGAGCTGTTTTTT. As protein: CASSFRDINTGELFF. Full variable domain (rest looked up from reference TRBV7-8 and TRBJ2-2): GAGVSQSPRYKVAKRGQDVALRCDPISGHVSLFWYQQALGQGPEFLTYFQNEAQLDKSGLPSDRFFAERPEGSVSTLKIQRTQQEDSAVYLCASSFRDINTGELFFGEGSRLTVL.

CDR3 coding DNA: TGTGCCACCAGTGATTTAGCCGGGAATCAGCCCCAGCATTTT. Amino acid sequence: CATSDLAGNQPQHF. The chain couples TRBV24-1 to TRBJ1-5; D not certain. The CDR3 is 14 residues long. V was pared by 1 base and J by 4 bases, with 7 bases between. CDR1 KGHDR and CDR2 SFDVKD come from the germline V gene.

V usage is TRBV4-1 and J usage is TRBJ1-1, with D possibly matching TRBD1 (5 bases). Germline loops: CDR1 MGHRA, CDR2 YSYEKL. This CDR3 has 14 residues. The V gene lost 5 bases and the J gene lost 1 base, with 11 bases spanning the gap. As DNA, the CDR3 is TGCGCCAGCAGCTGGACACCACAGAACACTGAAGCTTTCTTT. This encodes CASSWTPQNTEAFF.

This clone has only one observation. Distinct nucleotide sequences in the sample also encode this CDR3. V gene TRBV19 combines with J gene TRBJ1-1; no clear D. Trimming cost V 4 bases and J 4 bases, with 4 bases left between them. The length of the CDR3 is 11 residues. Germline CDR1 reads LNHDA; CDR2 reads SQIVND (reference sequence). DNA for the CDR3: TGTGCCAGTAGTAGGGGCACTGAAGCTTTCTTT. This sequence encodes CASSRGTEAFF.

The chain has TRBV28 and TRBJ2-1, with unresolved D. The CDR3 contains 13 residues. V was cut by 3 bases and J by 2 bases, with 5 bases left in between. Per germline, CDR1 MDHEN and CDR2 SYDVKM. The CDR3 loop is CASSLGPYNEQFF. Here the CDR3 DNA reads TGTGCCAGCAGTTTGGGTCCCTACAATGAGCAGTTCTTC.

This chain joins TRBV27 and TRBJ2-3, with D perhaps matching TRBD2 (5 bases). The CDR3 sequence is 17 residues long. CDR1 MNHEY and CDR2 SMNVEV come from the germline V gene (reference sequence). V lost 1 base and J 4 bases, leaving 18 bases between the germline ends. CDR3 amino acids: CASSLFGPHGMADTQYF. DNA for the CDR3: TGTGCCAGCAGTTTATTCGGCCCTCACGGGATGGCAGATACGCAGTATTTT.

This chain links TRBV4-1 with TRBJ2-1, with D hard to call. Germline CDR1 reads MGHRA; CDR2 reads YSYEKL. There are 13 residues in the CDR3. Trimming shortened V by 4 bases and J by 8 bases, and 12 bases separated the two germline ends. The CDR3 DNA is TGCGCCAGCAGCCTTCGGACCTGGGATGAGCAGTTCTTC. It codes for CASSLRTWDEQFF.

In DNA form, the CDR3 reads TGCGCCAGCAGCCAAGAGGGGATGGTTCGCACTGAAGCTTTCTTT. Amino acids: CASSQEGMVRTEAFF. The J gene is TRBJ1-1, the V gene TRBV4-3; D ambiguous. The ends were cut back, 0 bases at V and 4 bases at J, with 12 bases in the middle. Germline V lookup: CDR1 LGHNA, CDR2 YSLEER. This CDR3 contains 15 residues.

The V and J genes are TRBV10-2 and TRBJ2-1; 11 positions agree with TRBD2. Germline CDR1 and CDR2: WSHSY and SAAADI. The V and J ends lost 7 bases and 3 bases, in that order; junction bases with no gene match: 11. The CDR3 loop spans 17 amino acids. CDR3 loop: CASNGEIGTSGYNEQFF. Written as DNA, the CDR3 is TGCGCCAGCAACGGGGAAATTGGGACTAGCGGCTACAATGAGCAGTTCTTC.

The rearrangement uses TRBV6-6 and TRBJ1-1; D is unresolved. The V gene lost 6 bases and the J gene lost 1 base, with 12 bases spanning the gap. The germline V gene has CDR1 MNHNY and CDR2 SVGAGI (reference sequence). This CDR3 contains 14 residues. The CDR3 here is CASSLAAQNTEAFF. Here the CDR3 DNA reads TGTGCCAGCAGCCTGGCCGCCCAGAACACTGAAGCTTTCTTT.

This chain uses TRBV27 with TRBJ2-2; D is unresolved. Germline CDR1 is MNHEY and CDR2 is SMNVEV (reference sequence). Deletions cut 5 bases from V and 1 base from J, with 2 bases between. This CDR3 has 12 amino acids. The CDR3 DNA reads TGTGCCAGCAGTATGAACACCGGGGAGCTGTTTTTT. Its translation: CASSMNTGELFF.

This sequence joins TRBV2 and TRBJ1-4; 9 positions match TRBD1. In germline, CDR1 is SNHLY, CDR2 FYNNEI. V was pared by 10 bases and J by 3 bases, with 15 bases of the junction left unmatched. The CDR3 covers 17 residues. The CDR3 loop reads CATAGTGRSPPNEKLFF. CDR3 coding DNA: TGTGCCACTGCGGGGACAGGGCGATCTCCGCCTAATGAAAAACTGTTTTTT.

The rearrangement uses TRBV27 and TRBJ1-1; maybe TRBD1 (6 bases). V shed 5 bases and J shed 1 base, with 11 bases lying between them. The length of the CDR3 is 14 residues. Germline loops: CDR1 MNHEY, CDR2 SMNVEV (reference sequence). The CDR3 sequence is CASSPGTSNTEAFF. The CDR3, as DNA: TGTGCCAGCAGTCCTGGGACATCGAACACTGAAGCTTTCTTT.

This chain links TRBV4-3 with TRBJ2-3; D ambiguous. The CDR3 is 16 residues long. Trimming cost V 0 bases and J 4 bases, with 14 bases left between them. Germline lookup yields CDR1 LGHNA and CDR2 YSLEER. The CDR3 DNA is TGCGCCAGCAGCCAAGAACAGTTTCGGCCTTCAGATACGCAGTATTTT. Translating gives CASSQEQFRPSDTQYF.

CDR3 sequence: CATRSIGDTQYF. The CDR3 nucleotides are TGTGCCACCAGGTCGATCGGAGATACGCAGTATTTT. The chain links TRBV15 to TRBJ2-3; D remains unclear. Germline CDR1 reads LNHNV; CDR2 reads YYDKDF (reference sequence). The CDR3 totals 12 residues. The ends were cut back, 6 bases at V and 5 bases at J, with 9 bases in the middle.

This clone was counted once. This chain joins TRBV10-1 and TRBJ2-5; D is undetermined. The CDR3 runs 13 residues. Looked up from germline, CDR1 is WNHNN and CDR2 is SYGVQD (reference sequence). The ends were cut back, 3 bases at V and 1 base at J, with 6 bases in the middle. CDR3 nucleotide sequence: TGCGCCAGCAGTGACCCTCCCCAAGAGACCCAGTACTTC. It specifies CASSDPPQETQYF.

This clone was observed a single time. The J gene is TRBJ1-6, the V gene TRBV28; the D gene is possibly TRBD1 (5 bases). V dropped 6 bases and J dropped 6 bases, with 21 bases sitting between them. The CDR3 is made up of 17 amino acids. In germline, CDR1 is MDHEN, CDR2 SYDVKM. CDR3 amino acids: CASSLHLEGLGNSPLHF. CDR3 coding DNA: TGTGCCAGCAGCCTCCATCTGGAGGGGCTGGGTAATTCACCCCTCCACTTT. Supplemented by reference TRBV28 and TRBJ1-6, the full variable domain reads DVKVTQSSRYLVKRTGEKVFLECVQDMDHENMFWYRQDPGLGLRLIYFSYDVKMKEKGDIPEGYSVSREKKERFSLILESASTNQTSMYLCASSLHLEGLGNSPLHFGNGTRLTVT.

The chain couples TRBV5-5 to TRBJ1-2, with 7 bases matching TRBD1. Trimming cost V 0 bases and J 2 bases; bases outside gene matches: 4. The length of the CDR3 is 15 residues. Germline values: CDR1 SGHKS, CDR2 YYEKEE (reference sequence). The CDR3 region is CASSLALTGNYGYTF. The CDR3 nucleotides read TGTGCCAGCAGCTTGGCCCTGACAGGGAACTATGGCTACACCTTC. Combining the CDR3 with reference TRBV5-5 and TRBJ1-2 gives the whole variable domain DAGVTQSPTHLIKTRGQQVTLRCSPISGHKSVSWYQQVLGQGPQFIFQYYEKEERGRGNFPDRFSARQFPNYSSELNVNALLLGDSALYLCASSLALTGNYGYTFGSGTRLTVV.

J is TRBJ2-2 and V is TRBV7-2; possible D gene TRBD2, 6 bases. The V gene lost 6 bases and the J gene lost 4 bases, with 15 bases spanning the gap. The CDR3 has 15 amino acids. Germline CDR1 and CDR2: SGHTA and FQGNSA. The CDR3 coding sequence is TGTGCCAGCAGGACCTCGAGGGACTCCACCGGGGAGCTGTTTTTT. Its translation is CASRTSRDSTGELFF.